This T cell receptor (beta chain) was identified in a study of read filtering for tumor transcriptome and immune sequencing. The wider study: The cohort had around 18 men and about 15 women aged roughly 47 to 80, mean around 63 years. R-ISS stage counts were eight or nine for I, about 15 for II, about seven for III.

This clonotype was counted at least ten times. Its antigen remains unknown. From roughly 0.4 ug of RNA, a library with molecular barcoded alpha/delta and beta/gamma adaptors was made. TCRdb reprocessed the reads via MiXCR and lists one record per CDR3 protein. The table lists under 60,000 distinct CDR3 sequences, around a fifth of them singletons. The length of the CDR3 is 12 residues. Germline V gene sequence: CDR1 KGHDR, CDR2 SFDVKD. With 3 bases removed from V and 14 bases from J, the gap between germline ends came to 15 bases. Study observations and caveats: In IR-seq, single-read clonotypes were approximately 79% of clonotypes but approximately 4% of reads.

The TCR sequence derives from a donor at least 40 years old with multiple myeloma. The gene calls are TRBV24-1 and TRBJ1-1; D unclear. The sequencing input was a population of CD138-negative cells sorted from bone marrow. The CDR3 bases are TGTGCCACCAGTGATGCTCGCGGCCCAGACTTCTTT. Translating it yields CATSDARGPDFF.